The clone carrying this T cell receptor (beta chain) was recorded only once. The record originates from a study of blood T cell repertoires in COVID-19. About the research overall: The United States, Italy and Spain provided the acute and convalescent COVID-19 samples. PBMCs, B-cell-depleted T cells, or T cells provided the cDNA or gDNA that made up the material.

V trimming: 3 bases; J trimming: 7 bases; junction bases outside the gene matches: 15. The CDR3 length is 18 residues. The germline V gene encodes CDR1 SNHLY and CDR2 FYNNEI. Study processing details: By means of reference gene primer amplification, nucleated cell counts were estimated. Profiled with immunoSEQ multiplex PCR; TCRdb holds only in-frame clones, not every one. The V and J calls and clone size were taken over from that table, and D and trimming were inferred from the DNA. Of fewer than 80,000 clones listed, around nine tenths are singletons. The source is a woman between 45 and 65 years old with active or convalescent COVID-19. Sequencing was carried out using peripheral blood. The chain uses TRBV2 and TRBJ2-2; 9 bases match TRBD1. The CDR3 sequence: CASSDWTGVPSMSGELFF. The CDR3 coding sequence is TGTGCCAGCAGTGACTGGACAGGGGTTCCCTCGATGAGCGGGGAGCTGTTTTTT. Variable domain in full (rest from reference TRBV2 and TRBJ2-2): EPEVTQTPSHQVTQMGQEVILRCVPISNHLYFYWYRQILGQKVEFLVSFYNNEISEKSEIFDDQFSVERPDGSNFTLKIRSTKLEDSAMYFCASSDWTGVPSMSGELFFGEGSRLTVL.